A single T cell receptor beta chain is shown here with its context. Its specific antigen is unknown. No per-base quality is available; no much larger clone lies one base away. Relative to germline, V is missing 4 bases and J is missing 1 base, with 9 bases of the junction outside any gene match. CDR1 and CDR2 are read off the germline V gene as SGHRS and YFSETQ. The CDR3, cysteine through phenylalanine, is 17 amino acids long. Of the read, only the CDR3 DNA is kept; its 51 bases are in frame from base 1. TCRbeta CDR3 regions were amplified from genomic DNA using the immunoSEQ Assay, a bias-controlled multiplex PCR. The published analysis was carried out like this. Nucleated cell counts per sample were estimated from amplification of reference gene primers within the assay. To quantify the absolute abundance of each unique TCRbeta CDR3 rearrangement, sequence reads were collapsed and filtered. Productive Simpson clonality was computed per sample as the square root of Simpson's diversity index over productive rearrangements. Drawn from immuneACCESS, this table holds only the in-frame rearrangements with V and J called that TCRdb kept. Clones are partly lost; checked studies trace under half to an unresolved V gene and leave the rest unexplained. V and J calls and clone size are given by that table; D and trimming were obtained from the DNA. Present in this sample are over 350,000 clones, around nine tenths of which were seen just once. Together, the top ten hold about 1.1% of the sample.

This sample was taken from a study of blood T cell repertoires in COVID-19 (dated by TCRdb to the early 2020s). Study-level background: Collaborator samples came from the United States, Italy and Spain and covered acute and convalescent phases of COVID-19. Where available, HLA class I and class II types were obtained from metadata supplied by the sample provider rather than from assay-based typing. A de-identified subject ID, COVID-19 status, age in years and sex were almost always included in the sample metadata. The repertoires were released in a freely available public database intended as a resource for research on the immune response to SARS-CoV-2. Deeply sampled blood TCRbeta repertoires from subjects exposed to, actively infected with, or recovered from COVID-19 were included in the dataset. The samples were drawn from the first 160 participants of the ongoing ImmuneRACE study and from 1,200 or so subjects provided by 6 global collaborators. The prospective study material was composed of cDNA or gDNA derived from T cells, B-cell-depleted T cells, or PBMCs. Broad study findings and their caveats: The quantity of clinical and demographic metadata differed by source and by participant and was supplied without curation.

Enrolling through a virtual design, the prospective study's participants ranged in age from roughly 18 to 89 years and lived across some 23 United States geographic areas. In the prospective study, cohorts were assigned on the basis of participant-reported clinical history obtained from a screening survey and a study questionnaire. Recovered participants in ImmuneRACE Cohort 3 were defined by two consecutive negative NP/OP PCR tests, clearance by a healthcare professional, or resolution of symptoms. Each participant in the prospective study had whole blood, serum and a nasopharyngeal or oropharyngeal swab collected by mobile phlebotomists. Prospective study participants could optionally give additional blood draws and questionnaires over an approximately two-month period. Before DNA extraction, blood samples from the prospective study were shipped at room temperature or frozen.

The chain links TRBV5-1 with TRBJ1-5; the central 9 bases match TRBD1. What was sequenced was PBMCs or T cells enriched from blood (not recorded which). The TCR sequence derives from a woman aged 18-30 years who had recovered from COVID-19. The DNA sequence is given as TGCGCCAGCAGCCCGGGGACAGGGAAGAGGAGCAATCAGCCCCAGCATTTT. Translated, it gives CASSPGTGKRSNQPQHF.